Following are 10 T cell receptor beta chains from one sample sequenced in a study of T cells in Graves' hyperthyroidism and ophthalmopathy. Researchers amplified the TCR beta CDR3 regions from RNA transcripts. A first-round RT-PCR of the TCR CDR3 used the HTBI primer set. Using its own MiXCR run on the multiplex PCR reads, TCRdb lists one record per CDR3 protein. The profile shows about 400,000 distinct CDR3 sequences, more than 12% of them singletons. Sequenced: blood. Every receptor here comes from a woman younger than 45 with Graves' hyperthyroidism.

This clonotype was counted a few times. In DNA form, the CDR3 reads TGTGCCAGCAGCCGAGGGTGGGACAGGTCCTACGAGCAGTACTTC. Encoded protein: CASSRGWDRSYEQYF. J is TRBJ2-7 and V is TRBV3-1, with 8 bases fitting TRBD1. Unmatched junction bases numbered 6, after V lost 4 bases and J lost 1 base. This CDR3 is built from 15 residues. CDR1 is LGHDT, CDR2 YNNKEL, per germline (reference sequence).

The CDR3 bases are TGTGCCATCAGGGCTATTACTCGGACGGGGGAGCTGTTTTTT. As protein: CAIRAITRTGELFF. The chain has TRBV10-3 and TRBJ2-2, with D unclear. V gave up 6 bases and J gave up 8 bases, with 16 bases separating them. Germline V gene lookup returns CDR1 ENHRY and CDR2 SYGVKD. The CDR3 spans 14 residues.

On this clonotype: This may be a read error: a much more frequent sequence differs by one nucleotide. The V and J genes are TRBV11-1 and TRBJ2-7; 8 bases agree with TRBD1. V was pared by 5 bases and J by 0 bases, with 6 bases of the junction left unmatched. The V gene's germline CDR1 is SGHAT and CDR2 FQDESV (reference sequence). The CDR3 totals 15 residues. This CDR3 is CASSPTGATSYEQYF. CDR3 coding DNA: TGTGCCAGCAGCCCGACAGGGGCTACCTCCTACGAGCAGTACTTC.

This sequence joins TRBV6-1 and TRBJ2-3; TRBD2 agrees at 8 bases. V lost 8 bases and J lost 0; bases outside the gene matches: 10. The CDR3 covers 16 residues. Germline V gene data show CDR1 as MNHNS and CDR2 as SASEGT. CDR3 residues: CASQGLAHPSTDTQYF. CDR3 nucleotides: TGTGCCAGCCAAGGACTAGCTCACCCTAGCACAGATACGCAGTATTTT.

The rearrangement joins TRBV6-1 to TRBJ2-7; maybe TRBD1 (5 bases). Germline assignment: CDR1 MNHNS and CDR2 SASEGT. The CDR3 runs 13 residues. V gave up 7 bases and J gave up 5 bases, with 15 bases separating them. The CDR3 reads CASKVGVANEQYF. The DNA for the CDR3 is TGTGCCAGCAAGGTAGGGGTGGCGAACGAGCAGTACTTC.

V and J are TRBV2 and TRBJ2-2; possibly TRBD1 for D (6 bases). With 5 bases removed from V and 5 bases from J, the gap between germline ends came to 15 bases. This CDR3 comprises 15 residues. Germline lookup yields CDR1 SNHLY and CDR2 FYNNEI. CDR3 sequence (DNA): TGTGCCAGCAGTTTATTAAGGGGGAGTACCGGGGAGCTGTTTTTT. It translates to CASSLLRGSTGELFF.

This clonotype was counted between two and nine times. The CDR3 coding sequence is TGTGCCAGCAGCACCCGGGACAGATCCTACGAGCAGTACTTC. Amino acid sequence: CASSTRDRSYEQYF. The rearrangement links TRBV7-9 to TRBJ2-7, with 7 bases identical to TRBD1. J lost 1 base, V lost 5 bases, and 5 bases had no gene match. CDR1 and CDR2 (germline): SEHNR, FQNEAQ (reference sequence). This CDR3 has 14 amino acids.

This clonotype was seen ten or more times. The CDR3 protein is CSATDRGNEQFF. The CDR3 DNA is TGCAGTGCGACCGACAGGGGCAATGAGCAGTTCTTC. V is TRBV20-1 and J is TRBJ2-1; TRBD1 matches 8 bases. CDR3 length: 12 amino acids. The V segment lost 6 bases and the J segment 6 bases; nucleotides outside the gene matches: 4. CDR1 and CDR2 from the germline V gene are DFQATT and SNEGSKA (reference sequence).

The V call is TRBV20-1, the J call TRBJ2-5; D gene uncertain. The CDR3 totals 15 residues. The germline gives CDR1 DFQATT, CDR2 SNEGSKA (reference sequence). V dropped 6 bases and J dropped 5 bases, with 22 bases sitting between them. CDR3 amino acids: CSAANALLKLETQYF. The CDR3 DNA reads as TGCAGTGCGGCTAACGCCTTACTAAAGCTGGAGACCCAGTACTTC.

This clonotype has ten or more counts. The genes are TRBV6-1 and TRBJ1-2; D gene unclear. Germline lookup yields CDR1 MNHNS and CDR2 SASEGT. The germline V and J ends were trimmed by 6 bases and 0 bases, with 14 bases remaining between them. The CDR3 contains 15 residues. CDR3 region: CASRVGGTANYGYTF. The CDR3 nucleotides are TGTGCCAGCAGAGTGGGTGGAACGGCTAACTATGGCTACACCTTC.